Below, 17 T cell receptor beta chains from the same sample are listed, as sequenced in a study of blood T cell repertoires in COVID-19. Repertoires were generated with immunoSEQ multiplex PCR, while TCRdb's copy carries only in-frame clones and drops some. The table includes around 97,000 clones, 82% detected once. Sample: peripheral blood. The source of these receptors is a man between 65 and 79 years old with acute or convalescent COVID-19.

This chain uses TRBV28 with TRBJ1-2, with a weak D call TRBD1 (5 bases). Germline loops: CDR1 MDHEN, CDR2 SYDVKM. This CDR3 spans 14 amino acids. Trimming left V 3 bases short and J 4 bases short, with 12 bases between. CDR3 DNA: TGTGCCAGCAGTTTTCAGGGCTTTGGCTATGGCTACACCTTC. It specifies CASSFQGFGYGYTF.

This clone has just one count. The V gene is TRBV7-2, the J gene TRBJ2-7; D call uncertain. Trimming pared 0 bases from V and 6 bases from J, leaving 15 bases between. The germline CDR1 and CDR2 sequences are SGHTA and FQGNSA. The CDR3 spans 15 residues. CDR3 nucleotide sequence: TGTGCCAGCAGCTTAGCGCGGATAATTAGCTCCGAGCAGTACTTC. Its protein product is CASSLARIISSEQYF.

The rearrangement joins TRBV18 to TRBJ2-1, with D possibly matching TRBD2 (5 bases). The germline CDR1 and CDR2 sequences are KGHSH and LQKENI. The CDR3 covers 14 residues. V dropped 2 bases and J dropped 6 bases, with 11 bases sitting between them. CDR3 sequence reads: CASSPGLNLNEQFF. In DNA form, the CDR3 reads TGTGCCAGCTCACCAGGACTGAACCTCAATGAGCAGTTCTTC.

This chain connects TRBV27 to TRBJ2-3, with a tentative D call TRBD1 (5 bases). From germline, CDR1 is MNHEY and CDR2 SMNVEV (reference sequence). The length of the CDR3 is 12 residues. The V gene lost 8 bases and the J gene lost 3 bases, with 9 bases spanning the gap. The CDR3 sequence: CASYSGTDTQYF. CDR3 nucleotides: TGTGCCAGCTACTCAGGGACAGATACGCAGTATTTT.

The chain joins TRBV5-4 to TRBJ2-5; 10 nucleotides line up with TRBD2. V was pared by 7 bases and J by 8 bases, with 11 bases of the junction left unmatched. This CDR3 comprises 14 residues. The germline gives CDR1 SGHNT, CDR2 YYREEE (reference sequence). CDR3 region: CASGGSSGGNTQYF. The CDR3 DNA is TGTGCCAGCGGGGGGTCTAGCGGGGGAAATACCCAGTACTTC.

This clone has a single count. The chain is built from TRBV7-3 and TRBJ1-1; the D gene is possibly TRBD1 (6 bases). This CDR3 comprises 16 residues. The V gene lost 0 bases and the J gene lost 8 bases, with 19 bases spanning the gap. Germline V lookup: CDR1 SGHTA, CDR2 FQGTGA. The CDR3 DNA is TGTGCCAGCAGCTTAACGTTAGCGGGACAACCGGCAGAAGCTTTCTTT. It is translated as CASSLTLAGQPAEAFF.

V usage is TRBV6-5 and J usage is TRBJ1-1, with D maybe TRBD1 (5 bases). The ends were cut back, 7 bases at V and 0 bases at J, with 15 bases in the middle. The CDR3 has 15 residues. Germline V CDR1 and CDR2: MNHEY, SVGAGI. Here the CDR3 DNA reads TGTGCCAGCAACCCTCCGGACAAGATGAACACTGAAGCTTTCTTT. Protein sequence: CASNPPDKMNTEAFF.

The rearrangement uses TRBV11-2 and TRBJ2-2; the match to TRBD1 covers 7 bases. Trimming took 6 bases from V and 0 from J; bases not matched to a gene: 10. The CDR3 sequence is 17 residues long. Germline V gives CDR1 SGHAT, CDR2 FQNNGV. In DNA form, the CDR3 reads TGTGCCAGCAGTTATGTAGCCGGGACAGCGAACACCGGGGAGCTGTTTTTT. Its translation: CASSYVAGTANTGELFF.

The chain is built from TRBV4-2 and TRBJ1-5; 7 nucleotides line up with TRBD1. The CDR3 covers 15 residues. V lost 3 bases to trimming and J lost 2 bases; unmatched junction nucleotides: 4. From germline, CDR1 is LGHNA and CDR2 YNFKEQ. CDR3 sequence (DNA): TGTGCCAGCAGCCACGACAGGGATCGCAATCAGCCCCAGCATTTT. It yields the protein CASSHDRDRNQPQHF.

This clone has a handful of counts. The V call is TRBV11-2, the J call TRBJ2-5; 10 bases fit TRBD2. The CDR3 sequence is 17 residues long. V lost 0 bases and J lost 5; bases outside the gene matches: 9. The germline V gene encodes CDR1 SGHAT and CDR2 FQNNGV. CDR3 residues: CASSLDLRTSGGETQYF. The CDR3 nucleotides read TGTGCCAGCAGCTTAGATCTTCGGACTAGCGGAGGCGAGACCCAGTACTTC.

V gene TRBV18 combines with J gene TRBJ2-2; the match to TRBD2 covers 7 bases. The CDR3 is 16 residues long. Unmatched junction bases numbered 9, after V lost 3 bases and J lost 5 bases. Germline values: CDR1 KGHSH, CDR2 LQKENI. The CDR3 spells CASSPFAGVKTGELFF. The CDR3 coding sequence is TGTGCCAGCTCACCTTTTGCGGGAGTAAAGACCGGGGAGCTGTTTTTT.

This clone has just a few counts. Here the CDR3 reads CAHRAELNQPQHF. CDR3 coding DNA: TGTGCCCACCGAGCGGAGCTCAATCAGCCCCAGCATTTT. The V call is TRBV10-3, the J call TRBJ1-5; D remains unclear. The V and J ends lost 11 bases and 3 bases respectively, with 14 bases between them. The CDR3 contains 13 residues. CDR1 ENHRY and CDR2 SYGVKD come from the germline V gene.

The CDR3, as DNA: TGTGCCAGCAGCTTAGGTCCCCAGCGGGGGTACAATGAGCAGTTCTTC. Protein: CASSLGPQRGYNEQFF. V and J are TRBV11-2 and TRBJ2-1; 8 bases are a match to TRBD2. Germline CDR1 is SGHAT and CDR2 is FQNNGV. CDR3 size: 16 residues. J gave up 4 bases and V 1 base, and 6 bases lay outside the gene matches.

The chain recombines TRBV24-1 with TRBJ1-1; 8 positions match TRBD1. V dropped 4 bases and J dropped 7; count of bases not matched to a gene: 10. The CDR3 has 15 residues. Germline loops: CDR1 KGHDR, CDR2 SFDVKD. CDR3: CATSDLGQGEYEAFF. CDR3 sequence (DNA): TGTGCCACCAGTGACCTTGGACAGGGAGAGTATGAAGCTTTCTTT.

The V and J genes are TRBV5-1 and TRBJ1-4, with 7 bases identical to TRBD1. Germline V gene data show CDR1 as SGHRS and CDR2 as YFSETQ. CDR3 size: 15 residues. With 3 bases clipped from V and 3 bases from J, the junction kept 5 bases outside the gene matches. This CDR3 is CASSSHQGANEKLFF. Written as DNA, the CDR3 is TGCGCCAGCAGCTCGCACCAGGGGGCTAATGAAAAACTGTTTTTT.

The chain is built from TRBV27 and TRBJ1-2; the D is unclear. Trimming shortened V by 2 bases and J by 8 bases, and 15 bases separated the two germline ends. The CDR3 has 14 amino acids. The germline V gene has CDR1 MNHEY and CDR2 SMNVEV (reference sequence). The CDR3 loop reads CASSLAHSGWGYTF. CDR3 sequence (DNA): TGTGCCAGCAGTTTAGCCCACTCAGGATGGGGCTACACCTTC.

The chain is built from TRBV11-3 and TRBJ2-5; no clear D. Trimming left V 1 base short and J 5 bases short, with 8 bases between. CDR3 length: 13 amino acids. The germline V gene encodes CDR1 SGHNT and CDR2 YENEEA. CDR3 nucleotides: TGTGCCAGCAGCTTAGGTCCCCAGGAGACCCAGTACTTC. The encoded protein is CASSLGPQETQYF.